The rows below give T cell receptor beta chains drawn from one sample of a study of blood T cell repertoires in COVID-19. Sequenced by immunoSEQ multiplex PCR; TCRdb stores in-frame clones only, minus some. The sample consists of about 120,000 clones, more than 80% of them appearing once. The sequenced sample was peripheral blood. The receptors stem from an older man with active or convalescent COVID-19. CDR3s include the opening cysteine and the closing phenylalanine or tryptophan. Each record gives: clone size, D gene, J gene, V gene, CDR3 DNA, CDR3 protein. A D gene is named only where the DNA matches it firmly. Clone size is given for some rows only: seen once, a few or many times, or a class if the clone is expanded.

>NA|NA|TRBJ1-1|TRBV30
TGTGCCTGGGGCGTGAGGCCCGGGGCTTTCTTT
CAWGVRPGAFF
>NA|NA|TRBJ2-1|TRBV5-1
TGCGCCAGCAGCTTGACAGGGCACAATGAGCAGTTCTTC
CASSLTGHNEQFF
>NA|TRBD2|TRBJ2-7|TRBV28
TGTGCCAGCAGTCCGGTAGCGGGAGGGCGAGACGAGCAGTACTTC
CASSPVAGGRDEQYF
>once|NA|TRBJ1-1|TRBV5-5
TGTGCCAGCAGCTCCTCTATAATTGGCACTGAAGCTTTCTTT
CASSSSIIGTEAFF
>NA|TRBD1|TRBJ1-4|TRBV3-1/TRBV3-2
TGTGCCAGCAGCCAAGTCGCGGGACAGGACTATAATGAAAAACTGTTTTTT
CASSQVAGQDYNEKLFF
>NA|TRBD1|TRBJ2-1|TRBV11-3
TGTGCCAGCAGCCCGCCGGGACAGGGTAGCGATGAGCAGTTCTTC
CASSPPGQGSDEQFF
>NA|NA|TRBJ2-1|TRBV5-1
TGCGCCAGCAGCTGGAGCGAAGACCACTACAATGAGCAGTTCTTC
CASSWSEDHYNEQFF
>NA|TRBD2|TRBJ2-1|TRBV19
TGTGCCAGTAGTAGCGGGAGTGCCTACAATGAGCAGTTCTTC
CASSSGSAYNEQFF
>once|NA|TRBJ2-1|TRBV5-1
TGCGCCAGCAGCTTGGTGTGGGCTTCCTACAATGAGCAGTTCTTC
CASSLVWASYNEQFF
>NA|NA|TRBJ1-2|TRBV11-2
TGTGCCAGCAGCGCGAACGGGGTTCGAGGCTACACCTTC
CASSANGVRGYTF
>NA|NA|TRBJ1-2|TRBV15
TGTGCCACCAGCAGAGGGGAGGGTGGCTACACCTTC
CATSRGEGGYTF
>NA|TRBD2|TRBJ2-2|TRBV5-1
TGCGCCAGCAGCTCCCGGGGGGAGGACACCGGGGAGCTGTTTTTT
CASSSRGEDTGELFF
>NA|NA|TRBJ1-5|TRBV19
TGTGCCAGTAGTTCTCAGGGTAGCAATCAGCCCCAGCATTTT
CASSSQGSNQPQHF
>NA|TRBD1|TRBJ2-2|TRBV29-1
TGCAGCGTTGAAGTACAGGGGCGCCCCGGGGAGCTGTTTTTT
CSVEVQGRPGELFF
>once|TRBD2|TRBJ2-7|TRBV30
TGTGCTTGGGGGGGTAGCGGCTCCTACGAGCAGTACTTC
CAWGGSGSYEQYF
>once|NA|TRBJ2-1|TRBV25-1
TGTGCCAGCAACTTTGGCACGCGGGAGCAGTTCTTC
CASNFGTREQFF
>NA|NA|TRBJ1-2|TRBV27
TGTGCCAGCAGCTCCTTTAGTACCCTAGACGGGTATGGCTACACCTTC
CASSSFSTLDGYGYTF
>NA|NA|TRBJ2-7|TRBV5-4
TGTGCCAGCAGCCCGGGACTGGGATCCTACGAGCAGTACTTC
CASSPGLGSYEQYF
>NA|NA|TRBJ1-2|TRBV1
TGCACCAGCAGCCACCCGTACAGGGAGAGTAACTATGGCTACACCTTC
CTSSHPYRESNYGYTF
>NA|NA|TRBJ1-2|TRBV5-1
TGCGCCAGCAGCTTGGAATCCGGTCTTGAAGGCTACACCTTC
CASSLESGLEGYTF
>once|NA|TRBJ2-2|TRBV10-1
TGCGCCAGCAGTGAGTCGGGTGGAGTTCCCGGGGAGCTGTTTTTT
CASSESGGVPGELFF
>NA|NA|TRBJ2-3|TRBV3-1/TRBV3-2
TGTGCCAGCAGCCCCTCTAGTAGCACAGATACGCAGTATTTT
CASSPSSSTDTQYF
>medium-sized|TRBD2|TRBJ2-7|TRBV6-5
TGTGCCAGCAGTAGTTGGACTAGCCAGCACGAGCAGTACTTC
CASSSWTSQHEQYF